This T cell receptor beta chain was retrieved from a study of cytomegalovirus exposure and HLA in healthy donors. Clones were read by immunoSEQ multiplex PCR, and TCRdb kept only the in-frame ones, dropping some. The table shows under 200,000 clones, with roughly 91% occurring only once. Trimming took 4 bases from V and 1 from J; bases not matched to a gene: 0. The CDR3 is made up of 15 amino acids. CDR1 is SGHRS and CDR2 is YFSETQ in the germline V gene. The sample comprised PBMCs. The origin of this receptor is a man in his late teens or twenties in good health and CMV-seropositive. The chain combines TRBV5-1 with TRBJ2-2, with 11 positions matching TRBD2. The CDR3 DNA reads as TGCGCCAGCAGCGGGACTAGCGGGAACACCGGGGAGCTGTTTTTT. This gives the protein CASSGTSGNTGELFF.